The next 24 T cell receptor beta chains were all read from a single sample in a study of cytomegalovirus exposure and HLA in healthy donors. 13 Jbeta primers and 60 Vbeta primers were used for the PCR. Profiled with immunoSEQ multiplex PCR; TCRdb holds only in-frame clones, not every one. The sample lists approximately 130,000 clones, about three quarters seen once, with 1.8% in the top ten. Material: PBMCs. Source of these receptors: a female donor in good health and CMV-seropositive.

This sequence joins TRBV25-1 and TRBJ2-7, with 12 bases matching TRBD2. This CDR3 is built from 17 residues. Germline V gives CDR1 MGHDK, CDR2 SYGVNS. The J segment lost 2 bases and the V segment lost 3 bases, leaving 8 bases of the junction unmatched. The CDR3: CASSDVDRLAGAYEQYF. CDR3 sequence (DNA): TGTGCCAGCAGTGATGTAGACCGACTAGCGGGAGCCTACGAGCAGTACTTC.

Notes on this clone: The junction does not match germline at one end; this may be a read error. The chain is built from TRBV15 and TRBJ2-7; D perhaps matches TRBD2 (5 bases). Germline V gene lookup returns CDR1 LNHNV and CDR2 YYDKDF (reference sequence). The CDR3 length is 12 residues. The CDR3 nucleotides are TGTGCCACCAGCAGAGCTTCGGGGATTCTGAACTTC. Its protein is CATSRASGILNF.

The genes are TRBV29-1 and TRBJ1-2, with D tentatively TRBD1 (6 bases). Germline CDR1 and CDR2: SQVTM and ANQGSEA. The CDR3 consists of 15 residues. The V gene lost 7 bases and the J gene lost 6 bases, with 24 bases spanning the gap. The CDR3 loop is CSGHFRDTQSDGYTF. The CDR3 DNA reads TGCAGCGGCCACTTCCGGGACACCCAGAGCGATGGCTACACCTTC.

The J gene is TRBJ2-7, the V gene TRBV25-1; 7 bases align to TRBD1. The CDR3 has 17 amino acids. In germline, CDR1 is MGHDK, CDR2 SYGVNS. The J segment lost 1 base and the V segment lost 2 bases, leaving 11 bases of the junction unmatched. DNA for the CDR3: TGTGCCAGCAGTGAAATTAAGGGACAGTACTCATCCTACGAGCAGTACTTC. Translated, it gives CASSEIKGQYSSYEQYF.

The gene calls are TRBV7-3 and TRBJ1-1; the match to TRBD1 covers 11 bases. The CDR3 has 20 amino acids. The germline V gene has CDR1 SGHTA and CDR2 FQGTGA. Trimming took 1 base from V and 1 from J; bases not matched to a gene: 14. CDR3 DNA: TGTGCCAGCAGCTTAATCCTACCGGGACAGGGGGGGAATTGGAACACTGAAGCTTTCTTT. Amino acid sequence: CASSLILPGQGGNWNTEAFF.

J is TRBJ1-2 and V is TRBV6-1; maybe TRBD1 (5 bases). CDR3 length: 13 amino acids. Trimming shortened V by 2 bases and J by 7 bases, and 11 bases separated the two germline ends. Per the germline V gene, CDR1 is MNHNS and CDR2 is SASEGT. CDR3 in amino acids: CASSENQGFGYTF. The CDR3 nucleotides are TGTGCCAGCAGTGAAAACCAGGGCTTTGGCTACACCTTC.

V is TRBV2 and J is TRBJ1-3, with unresolved D. Between the trimmed V and J ends, which lost 5 bases and 0 bases, there was a span of 11 bases. The CDR3 is made up of 15 amino acids. Germline V gene sequence: CDR1 SNHLY, CDR2 FYNNEI. CDR3 sequence reads: CASSLDSLSGNTIYF. CDR3 sequence (DNA): TGTGCCAGCAGTCTGGACTCTCTCTCTGGAAACACCATATATTTT.

The chain links TRBV6-1 to TRBJ1-5; no clear D. This CDR3 spans 13 amino acids. Germline V gene lookup returns CDR1 MNHNS and CDR2 SASEGT. Trimming stripped 8 bases from V and 7 bases from J, with 15 bases between. In nucleotides, the CDR3 is TGTGCCAGCGTCAGCCGTCTCAGGCAGCCCCAGCATTTT. Its translation is CASVSRLRQPQHF.

V and J are TRBV30 and TRBJ2-5; 10 nucleotides line up with TRBD1. V shed 8 bases and J 11 bases; nucleotides not matched to a gene: 11. This CDR3 contains 12 residues. CDR1 is GTSNPN and CDR2 is SVGIG in the germline V gene (reference sequence). The DNA of the CDR3 is TGTGCCGGAGGGACAGGGGAGAGAGAGCAGTACTTC. Its protein product is CAGGTGEREQYF.

The chain carries TRBV28 and TRBJ2-6; D ambiguous. The CDR3 extends over 13 amino acids. V was cut by 10 bases and J by 0 bases, with 7 bases left in between. Germline loops: CDR1 MDHEN, CDR2 SYDVKM. CDR3: CATFRSGANVLTF. The CDR3 DNA sequence: TGTGCCACCTTCCGCTCTGGGGCCAACGTCCTGACTTTC.

The rearrangement uses TRBV9 and TRBJ2-1, with 8 bases identical to TRBD2. Germline CDR1 reads SGDLS; CDR2 reads YYNGEE. The CDR3 runs to 15 residues. The V gene end was trimmed by 4 bases and the J gene end by 4 bases; junction bases not matched to a gene: 7. The CDR3 nucleotides read TGTGCCAGCAGCCCCGTAGCGGGGACTTACAATGAGCAGTTCTTC. This sequence encodes CASSPVAGTYNEQFF.

This chain's CDR3 is CASSFRDRVSYEQYF. The CDR3 nucleotides read TGTGCCAGCAGCTTCCGGGACAGGGTCTCCTACGAGCAGTACTTC. The chain couples TRBV5-6 to TRBJ2-7; 9 bases agree with TRBD1. The length of the CDR3 is 15 residues. V lost 2 bases, J lost 0 bases, and 3 bases stayed unmatched. The V gene's germline CDR1 is SGHDT and CDR2 YYEEEE.

This clone was seen a handful of times. The chain has TRBV4-1 and TRBJ1-4; no clear D. Germline CDR1 reads MGHRA; CDR2 reads YSYEKL. Trimming cost V 0 bases and J 8 bases, with 13 bases left between them. The CDR3 runs 15 residues. CDR3 region: CASSQDTRVLEKLFF. The DNA for the CDR3 is TGCGCCAGCAGCCAAGATACCCGGGTATTGGAAAAACTGTTTTTT.

The chain combines TRBV18 with TRBJ1-2; D uncertain. This CDR3 contains 13 residues. The germline V and J ends were trimmed by 0 bases and 11 bases, with 13 bases remaining between them. Germline-derived CDR1 and CDR2 are KGHSH and LQKENI. The CDR3 DNA sequence: TGTGCCAGCTCACCACCGGCCAGCTCGGGGTACACCTTC. Translating gives CASSPPASSGYTF.

The V call is TRBV7-6, the J call TRBJ2-7; D may be TRBD2 (5 bases). The V and J ends lost 1 base and 5 bases respectively, with 15 bases between them. Germline CDR1 reads SGHVS; CDR2 reads FNYEAQ. The CDR3 has 15 amino acids. CDR3 nucleotide sequence: TGTGCCAGCAGCTTAGGTATAGCGTCGGGAAACGAGCAGTACTTC. As protein: CASSLGIASGNEQYF.

In its sample, this clone was seen once. The CDR3 region has the DNA TGTGCCAGCAGCTTAATGGGGCTCAACACTGAAGCTTTCTTT. Protein product: CASSLMGLNTEAFF. The chain links TRBV7-9 to TRBJ1-1; D is possibly TRBD1 (5 bases). Between the trimmed V and J ends, which lost 2 bases and 2 bases, there was a span of 9 bases. CDR3 size: 14 residues. Per the germline V gene, CDR1 is SEHNR and CDR2 is FQNEAQ (reference sequence).

The genes are TRBV28 and TRBJ2-7; D is perhaps TRBD1 (6 bases). This CDR3 contains 14 residues. The germline V gene has CDR1 MDHEN and CDR2 SYDVKM. Trimming pared 1 base from V and 6 bases from J, leaving 13 bases between. CDR3 DNA sequence: TGTGCCAGCAGTTTATCCGTCAGGGGCTCCGAGCAGTACTTC. It codes for CASSLSVRGSEQYF.

Remarks on this clone: At one boundary the junction diverges from the germline segment, which might be a read error. The sample holds other DNA sequences that translate to the same CDR3. The chain combines TRBV7-2 with TRBJ1-1, with D possibly being TRBD1 (6 bases). Per the germline V gene, CDR1 is SGHTA and CDR2 is FQGNSA. CDR3 length equals 14 residues. The DNA for the CDR3 is TGTGCCAGCTGCCTTACCCAGGGGTACACTGAAGCCTTCTTT. Translation: CASCLTQGYTEAFF.

J is TRBJ2-6 and V is TRBV7-9; the D gene is possibly TRBD1 (6 bases). The CDR3 is 12 amino acids. Per germline, CDR1 SEHNR and CDR2 FQNEAQ (reference sequence). In nucleotides, the CDR3 is TGTGGAGGGGGTGATGGGGCCAACGTCCTGACTTTC. Its protein is CGGGDGANVLTF.

This chain connects TRBV4-1 to TRBJ1-3, with D perhaps TRBD1 (5 bases). Germline V gene lookup returns CDR1 MGHRA and CDR2 YSYEKL. The CDR3 has 14 residues. Trimming shortened V by 8 bases and J by 0 bases, and 11 bases separated the two germline ends. For the CDR3, the DNA is TGCGCCAGCGGGGGGGTCTTCTCTGGAAACACCATATATTTT. Translated: CASGGVFSGNTIYF.

This clone came up once. This chain uses TRBV5-1 with TRBJ2-1, with 9 bases matching TRBD2. Germline V gives CDR1 SGHRS, CDR2 YFSETQ. Trimming removed 4 bases from V and 10 bases from J; junction bases left unmatched: 9. The CDR3 totals 14 residues. CDR3 region: CASSAQASGNEQFF. CDR3 nucleotides: TGCGCCAGCAGCGCCCAGGCTAGCGGGAACGAGCAGTTCTTC. The complete variable domain, with remaining parts taken from reference TRBV5-1 and TRBJ2-1, reads KAGVTQTPRYLIKTRGQQVTLSCSPISGHRSVSWYQQTPGQGLQFLFEYFSETQRNKGNFPGRFSGRQFSNSRSEMNVSTLELGDSALYLCASSAQASGNEQFFGPGTRLTVL.

The chain couples TRBV6-5 to TRBJ2-3; D is uncertain. This CDR3 has 14 amino acids. Trimming took off 4 bases at V and 4 bases at J, with 12 bases between the two ends. Per germline, CDR1 MNHEY and CDR2 SVGAGI. The CDR3: CASSSAVAPDTQYF. The CDR3 DNA reads TGTGCCAGCAGTTCCGCCGTAGCTCCAGATACGCAGTATTTT.

The rearrangement joins TRBV4-2 to TRBJ2-5; 7 bases fit TRBD1. The germline V gene has CDR1 LGHNA and CDR2 YNFKEQ. This CDR3 is built from 15 residues. The junction had 4 bases not matched to a gene; V was cut back by 2 bases and J by 1 base. For the CDR3, the DNA is TGTGCCAGCAGCCAAACGACAGGGTCCCAAGAGACCCAGTACTTC. Protein sequence: CASSQTTGSQETQYF.

This chain joins TRBV4-1 and TRBJ2-3; TRBD2 aligns across 12 bases. Germline trimming cut 3 bases from V and 5 bases from J; bases unmatched to any gene: 6. This CDR3 spans 16 amino acids. Germline CDR1 is MGHRA and CDR2 is YSYEKL. CDR3 DNA: TGCGCCAGCAGCCACGCTAGCGGGGGGGCCGTAGATACGCAGTATTTT. It encodes CASSHASGGAVDTQYF.